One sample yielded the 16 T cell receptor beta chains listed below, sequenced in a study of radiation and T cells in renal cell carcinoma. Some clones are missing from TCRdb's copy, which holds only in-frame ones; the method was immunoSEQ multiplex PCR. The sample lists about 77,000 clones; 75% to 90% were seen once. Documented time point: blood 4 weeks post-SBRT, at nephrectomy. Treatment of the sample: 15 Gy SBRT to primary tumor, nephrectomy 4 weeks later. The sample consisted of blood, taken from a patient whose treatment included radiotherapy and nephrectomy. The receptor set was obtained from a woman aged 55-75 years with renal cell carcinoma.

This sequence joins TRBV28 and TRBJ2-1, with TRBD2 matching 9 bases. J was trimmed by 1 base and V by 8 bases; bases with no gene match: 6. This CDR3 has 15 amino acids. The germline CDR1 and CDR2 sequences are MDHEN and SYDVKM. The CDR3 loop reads CASGLAGASYNEQFF. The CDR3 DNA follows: TGTGCCAGCGGCTTAGCGGGAGCGTCCTACAATGAGCAGTTCTTC.

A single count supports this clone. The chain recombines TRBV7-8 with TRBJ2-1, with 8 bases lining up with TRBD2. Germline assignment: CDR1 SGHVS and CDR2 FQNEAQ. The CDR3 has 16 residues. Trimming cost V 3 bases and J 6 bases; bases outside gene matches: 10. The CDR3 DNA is TGTGCCAGCAGCTTCAGCGGGAGAAGCTGGAGCAATGAGCAGTTCTTC. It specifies CASSFSGRSWSNEQFF. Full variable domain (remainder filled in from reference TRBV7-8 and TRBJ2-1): GAGVSQSPRYKVAKRGQDVALRCDPISGHVSLFWYQQALGQGPEFLTYFQNEAQLDKSGLPSDRFFAERPEGSVSTLKIQRTQQEDSAVYLCASSFSGRSWSNEQFFGPGTRLTVL.

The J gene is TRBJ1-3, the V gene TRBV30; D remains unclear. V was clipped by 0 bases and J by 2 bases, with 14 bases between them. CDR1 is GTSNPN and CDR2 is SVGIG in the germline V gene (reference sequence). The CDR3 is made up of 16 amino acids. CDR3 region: CAWSVLQLPPGNTIYF. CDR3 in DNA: TGTGCCTGGAGTGTACTTCAGCTTCCTCCTGGAAACACCATATATTTT. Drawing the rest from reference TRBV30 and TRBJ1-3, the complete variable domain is SQTIHQWPATLVQPVGSPLSLECTVEGTSNPNLYWYRQAAGRGLQLLFYSVGIGQISSEVPQNLSASRPQDRQFILSSKKLLLSDSGFYLCAWSVLQLPPGNTIYFGEGSWLTVV.

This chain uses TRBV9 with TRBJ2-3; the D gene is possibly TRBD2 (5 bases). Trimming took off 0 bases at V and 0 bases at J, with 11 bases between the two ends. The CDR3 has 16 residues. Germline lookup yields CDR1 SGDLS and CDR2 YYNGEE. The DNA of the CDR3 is TGTGCCAGCAGCGTAGCTCTGGGGAGCAGCACAGATACGCAGTATTTT. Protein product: CASSVALGSSTDTQYF.

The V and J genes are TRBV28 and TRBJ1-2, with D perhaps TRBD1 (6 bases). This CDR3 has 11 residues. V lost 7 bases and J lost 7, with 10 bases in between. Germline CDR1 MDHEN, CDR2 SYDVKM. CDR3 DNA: TGTGCCAGCAAGCGGGGGCTTGGCTACACCTTC. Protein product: CASKRGLGYTF.

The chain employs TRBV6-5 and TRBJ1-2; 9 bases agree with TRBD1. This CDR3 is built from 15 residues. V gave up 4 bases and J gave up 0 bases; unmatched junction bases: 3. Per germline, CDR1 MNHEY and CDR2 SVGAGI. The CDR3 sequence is CASSLQGASNYGYTF. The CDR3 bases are TGTGCCAGCAGTTTACAGGGGGCGTCTAACTATGGCTACACCTTC.

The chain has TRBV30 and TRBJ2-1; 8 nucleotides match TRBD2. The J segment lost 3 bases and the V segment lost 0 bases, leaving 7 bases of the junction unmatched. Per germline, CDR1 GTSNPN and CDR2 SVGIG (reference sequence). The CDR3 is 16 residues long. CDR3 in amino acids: CAWSVVGSGNYNEQFF. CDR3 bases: TGTGCCTGGAGTGTAGTAGGTAGCGGGAACTACAATGAGCAGTTCTTC.

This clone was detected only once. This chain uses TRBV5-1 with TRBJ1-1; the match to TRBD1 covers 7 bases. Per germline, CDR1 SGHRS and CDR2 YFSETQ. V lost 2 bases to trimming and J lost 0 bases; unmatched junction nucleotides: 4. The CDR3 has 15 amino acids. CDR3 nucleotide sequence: TGCGCCAGCAGCTTCGCAGGGGGTCTGAACACTGAAGCTTTCTTT. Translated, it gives CASSFAGGLNTEAFF.

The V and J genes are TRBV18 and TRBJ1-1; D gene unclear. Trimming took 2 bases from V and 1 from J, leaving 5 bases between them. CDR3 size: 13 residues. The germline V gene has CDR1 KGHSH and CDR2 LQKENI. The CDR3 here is CASSPAGNTEAFF. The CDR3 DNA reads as TGTGCCAGCTCACCAGCGGGGAACACTGAAGCTTTCTTT.

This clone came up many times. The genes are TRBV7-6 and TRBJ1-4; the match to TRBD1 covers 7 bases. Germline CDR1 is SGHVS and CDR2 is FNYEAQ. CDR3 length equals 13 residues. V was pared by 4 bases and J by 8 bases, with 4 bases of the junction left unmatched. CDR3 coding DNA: TGTGCCAGCAGCTCCTCAGGGGGGGAAAAACTGTTTTTT. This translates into CASSSSGGEKLFF.

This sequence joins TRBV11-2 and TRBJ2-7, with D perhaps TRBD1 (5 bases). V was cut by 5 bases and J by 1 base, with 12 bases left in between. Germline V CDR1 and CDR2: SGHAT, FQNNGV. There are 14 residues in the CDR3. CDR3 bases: TGTGCCAGCAGCCCCGACAGCAATTCCTACGAGCAGTACTTC. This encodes CASSPDSNSYEQYF.

CDR3: CARNGGGETQYF. In DNA, the CDR3 is TGTGCCCGGAACGGGGGTGGGGAGACCCAGTACTTC. This sequence joins TRBV30 and TRBJ2-5, with D tentatively TRBD2 (6 bases). The germline V gene encodes CDR1 GTSNPN and CDR2 SVGIG (reference sequence). The V end lost 8 bases, the J end lost 5 bases, and 15 bases lay between the germline ends. The CDR3 extends over 12 amino acids.

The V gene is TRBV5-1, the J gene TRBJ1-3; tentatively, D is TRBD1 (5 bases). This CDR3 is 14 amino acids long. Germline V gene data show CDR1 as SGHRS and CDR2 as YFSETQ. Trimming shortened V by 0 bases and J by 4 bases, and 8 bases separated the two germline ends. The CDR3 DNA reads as TGCGCCAGCAGCTTGGGGGGCGGAGGAAACACCATATATTTT. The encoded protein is CASSLGGGGNTIYF.

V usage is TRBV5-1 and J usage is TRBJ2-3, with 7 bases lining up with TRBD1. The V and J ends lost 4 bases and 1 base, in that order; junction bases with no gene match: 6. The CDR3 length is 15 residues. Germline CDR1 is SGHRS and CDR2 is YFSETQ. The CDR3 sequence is CASSPRQGGTDTQYF. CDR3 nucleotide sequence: TGCGCCAGCAGCCCGAGACAGGGAGGCACAGATACGCAGTATTTT.

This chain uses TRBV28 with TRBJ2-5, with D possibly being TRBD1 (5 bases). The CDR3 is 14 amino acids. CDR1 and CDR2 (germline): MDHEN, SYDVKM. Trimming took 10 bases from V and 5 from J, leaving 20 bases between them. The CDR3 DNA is TGTGCCATTGGGGTCAGGGATGTTGATGAGACCCAGTACTTC. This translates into CAIGVRDVDETQYF.

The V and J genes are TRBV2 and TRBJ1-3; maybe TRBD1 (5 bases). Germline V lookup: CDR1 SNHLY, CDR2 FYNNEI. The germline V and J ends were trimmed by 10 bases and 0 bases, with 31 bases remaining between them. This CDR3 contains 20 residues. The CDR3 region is CAIPSSRDELLPFSGNTIYF. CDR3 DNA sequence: TGTGCCATCCCCTCTTCCCGGGACGAACTCTTACCATTCTCTGGAAACACCATATATTTT. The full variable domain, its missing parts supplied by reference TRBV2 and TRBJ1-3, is EPEVTQTPSHQVTQMGQEVILRCVPISNHLYFYWYRQILGQKVEFLVSFYNNEISEKSEIFDDQFSVERPDGSNFTLKIRSTKLEDSAMYFCAIPSSRDELLPFSGNTIYFGEGSWLTVV.